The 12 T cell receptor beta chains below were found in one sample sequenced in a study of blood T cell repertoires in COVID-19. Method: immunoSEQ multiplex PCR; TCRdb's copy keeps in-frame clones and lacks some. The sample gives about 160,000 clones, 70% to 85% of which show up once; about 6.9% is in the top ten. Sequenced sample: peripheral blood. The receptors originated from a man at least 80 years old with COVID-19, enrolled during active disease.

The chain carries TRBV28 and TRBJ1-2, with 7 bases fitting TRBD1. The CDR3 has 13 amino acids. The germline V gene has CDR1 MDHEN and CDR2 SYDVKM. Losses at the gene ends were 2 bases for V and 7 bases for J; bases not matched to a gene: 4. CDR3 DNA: TGTGCCAGCAGTTTAAACAGGGGCCGTGGCTACACCTTC. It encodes CASSLNRGRGYTF.

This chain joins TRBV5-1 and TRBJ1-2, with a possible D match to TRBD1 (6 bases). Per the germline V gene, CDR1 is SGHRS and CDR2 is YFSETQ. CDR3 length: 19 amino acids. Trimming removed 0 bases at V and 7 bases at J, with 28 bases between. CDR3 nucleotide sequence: TGCGCCAGCAGCTTGGAAGGGCTTCTCGGTCTTGCGGGGGCGTCTGGCTACACCTTC. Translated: CASSLEGLLGLAGASGYTF.

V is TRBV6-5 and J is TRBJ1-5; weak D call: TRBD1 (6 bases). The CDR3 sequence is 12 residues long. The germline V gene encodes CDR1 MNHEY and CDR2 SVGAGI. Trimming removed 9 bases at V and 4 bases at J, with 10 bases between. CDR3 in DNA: TGTGCCAGTCGTCAGGGGAATCAGCCCCAGCATTTT. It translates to CASRQGNQPQHF.

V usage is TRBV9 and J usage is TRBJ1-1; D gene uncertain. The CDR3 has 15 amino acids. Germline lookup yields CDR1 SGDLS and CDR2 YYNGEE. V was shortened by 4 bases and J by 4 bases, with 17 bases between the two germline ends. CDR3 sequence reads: CASSPNQPGLTEAFF. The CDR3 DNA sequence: TGTGCCAGCAGCCCCAATCAGCCAGGACTCACTGAAGCTTTCTTT.

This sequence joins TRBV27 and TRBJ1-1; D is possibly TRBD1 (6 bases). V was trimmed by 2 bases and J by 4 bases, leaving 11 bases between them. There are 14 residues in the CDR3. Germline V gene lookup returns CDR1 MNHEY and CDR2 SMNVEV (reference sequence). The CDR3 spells CASSLTGQATEAFF. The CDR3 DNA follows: TGTGCCAGCAGTTTAACGGGACAAGCCACTGAAGCTTTCTTT.

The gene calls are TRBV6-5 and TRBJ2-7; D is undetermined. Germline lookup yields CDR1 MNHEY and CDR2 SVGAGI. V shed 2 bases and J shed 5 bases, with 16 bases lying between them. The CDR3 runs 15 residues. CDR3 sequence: CASSYRRPRLDEQYF. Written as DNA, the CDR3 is TGTGCCAGCAGTTACAGGCGGCCCCGCTTGGACGAGCAGTACTTC.

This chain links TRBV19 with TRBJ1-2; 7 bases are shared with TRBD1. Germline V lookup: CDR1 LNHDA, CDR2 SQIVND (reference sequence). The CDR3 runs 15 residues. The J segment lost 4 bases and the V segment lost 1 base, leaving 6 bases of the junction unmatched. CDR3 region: CASSIADRVGYGYTF. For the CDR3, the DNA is TGTGCCAGTAGTATAGCCGACAGGGTTGGCTATGGCTACACCTTC.

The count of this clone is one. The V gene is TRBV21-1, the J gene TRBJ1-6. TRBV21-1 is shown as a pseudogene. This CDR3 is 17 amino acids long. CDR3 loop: CASRKIGRAGLASPLHF. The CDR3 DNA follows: TGTGCCAGCAGAAAAATAGGGCGGGCAGGTTTGGCTTCACCCCTCCACTTT.

CDR3 sequence: CASSSPPQETQYF. The CDR3, as DNA: TGCGCCAGCAGCTCCCCTCCCCAAGAGACCCAGTACTTC. This sequence joins TRBV5-1 and TRBJ2-5; D is unresolved. The CDR3 has 13 residues. Between the trimmed V and J ends, which lost 3 bases and 1 base, there was a span of 7 bases. The V gene's germline CDR1 is SGHRS and CDR2 YFSETQ.

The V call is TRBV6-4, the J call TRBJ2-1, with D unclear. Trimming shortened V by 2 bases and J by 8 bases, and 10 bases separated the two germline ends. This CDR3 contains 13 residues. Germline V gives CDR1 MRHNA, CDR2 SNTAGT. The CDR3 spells CASSDQLSHEQFF. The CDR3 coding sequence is TGTGCCAGCAGTGACCAGTTATCCCATGAGCAGTTCTTC.

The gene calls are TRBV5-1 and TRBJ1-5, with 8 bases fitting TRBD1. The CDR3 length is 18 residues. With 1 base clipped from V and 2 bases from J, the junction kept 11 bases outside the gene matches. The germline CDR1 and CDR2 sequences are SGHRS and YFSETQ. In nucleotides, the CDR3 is TGCGCCAGCAGCTTGTACTTTACAGGGGGGAAGGGCAATCAGCCCCAGCATTTT. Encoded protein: CASSLYFTGGKGNQPQHF.

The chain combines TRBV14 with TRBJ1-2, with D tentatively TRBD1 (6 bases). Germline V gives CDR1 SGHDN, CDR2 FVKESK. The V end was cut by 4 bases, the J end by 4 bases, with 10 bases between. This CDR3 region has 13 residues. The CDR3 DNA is TGTGCCAGCAGCCGACAGGCATTCTATGGCTACACCTTC. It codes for CASSRQAFYGYTF.